This T cell receptor (beta chain) was captured in a study of regulatory T cells in long-lasting Graves disease. Researchers made TCR beta libraries by using iRepertoire HTBI primers and running Arm-PCR on CDR3 regions. TCRdb reprocessed the multiplex PCR reads with MiXCR, giving one entry per CDR3 protein. The sample lists hundreds of thousands of distinct CDR3 sequences, about 14% occurring once. This clonotype was counted a few times. Indicated time point: newly diagnosed GD, antithyroid drugs for less than 3 months. Scientists built the TCR library using RNA that was extracted from PBMCs. The data were also submitted as part of a second study, on T cells in Graves' hyperthyroidism and ophthalmopathy.

The sequence was collected from a man aged 25 to 40 with Graves disease. This specimen was peripheral blood mononuclear cells (PBMCs), taken at new diagnosis, from a patient treated with antithyroid drugs.

DNA of the CDR3: TGTGCCAGTAGTATAGACGAAACTCTAAGGGGACGCCAGGCGCCCCAGCATTTT. Translating gives CASSIDETLRGRQAPQHF. The chain combines TRBV19 with TRBJ1-5, with a weak D call TRBD1 (5 bases). CDR3 size: 18 residues. Germline V lookup: CDR1 LNHDA, CDR2 SQIVND (reference sequence). The V gene lost 0 bases and the J gene lost 9 bases, with 24 bases spanning the gap.